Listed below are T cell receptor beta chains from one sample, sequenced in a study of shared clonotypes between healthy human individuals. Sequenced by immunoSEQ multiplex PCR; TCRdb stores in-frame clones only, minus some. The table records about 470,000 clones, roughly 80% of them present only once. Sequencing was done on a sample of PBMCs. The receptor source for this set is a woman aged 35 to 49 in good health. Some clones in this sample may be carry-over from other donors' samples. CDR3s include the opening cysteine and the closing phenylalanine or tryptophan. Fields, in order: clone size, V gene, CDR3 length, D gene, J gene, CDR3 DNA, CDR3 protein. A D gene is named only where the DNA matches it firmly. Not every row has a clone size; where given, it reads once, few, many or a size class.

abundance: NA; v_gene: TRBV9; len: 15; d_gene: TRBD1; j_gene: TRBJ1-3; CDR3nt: TGTGCCAGCAGCGCCCGGACAGGGACTGGAAACACCATATATTTT; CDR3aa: CASSARTGTGNTIYF
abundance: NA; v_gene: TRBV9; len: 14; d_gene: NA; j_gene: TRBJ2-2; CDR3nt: TGTGCCAGCAGCGTATATTCCGGGACCGGGGAGCTGTTTTTT; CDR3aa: CASSVYSGTGELFF
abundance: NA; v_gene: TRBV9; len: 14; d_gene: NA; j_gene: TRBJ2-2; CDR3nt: TGTGCCAGCAGCGTAGTGGGGGGCGGCGGGGAGCTGTTTTTT; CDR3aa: CASSVVGGGGELFF
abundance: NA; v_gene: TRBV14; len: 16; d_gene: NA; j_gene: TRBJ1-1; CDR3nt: TGTGCCAGCAGCCAAGATCTGGGGGCGCCGAACACTGAAGCTTTCTTT; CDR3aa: CASSQDLGAPNTEAFF
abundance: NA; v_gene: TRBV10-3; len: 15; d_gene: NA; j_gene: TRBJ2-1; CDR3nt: TGTGCCATCAGTGAGCGGGAGTTACAATACAATGAGCAGTTCTTC; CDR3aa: CAISERELQYNEQFF
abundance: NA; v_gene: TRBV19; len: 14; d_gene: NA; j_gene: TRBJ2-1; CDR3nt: TGTGCCAGTAGCCTACACACTAGCCTCAATGAGCAGTTCTTC; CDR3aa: CASSLHTSLNEQFF
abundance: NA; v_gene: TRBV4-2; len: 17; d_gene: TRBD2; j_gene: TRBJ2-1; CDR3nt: TGTGCCAGCAGCCAAGATCCTAGCGGGACGCACTACAATGAGCAGTTCTTC; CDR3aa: CASSQDPSGTHYNEQFF
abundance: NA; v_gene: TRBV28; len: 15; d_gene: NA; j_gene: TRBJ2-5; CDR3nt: TGTGCCAGCAGTAATCCTCTGGACAGACAAGAGACCCAGTACTTC; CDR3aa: CASSNPLDRQETQYF
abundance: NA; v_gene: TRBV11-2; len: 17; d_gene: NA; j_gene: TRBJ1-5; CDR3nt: TGTGCCAGCAGCTTAGGTTTTCGGGGCGCCACGAATCAGCCCCAGCATTTT; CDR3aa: CASSLGFRGATNQPQHF
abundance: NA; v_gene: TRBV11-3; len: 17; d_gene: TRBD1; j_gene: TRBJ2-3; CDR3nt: TGTGCCAGCAGTTCCCAAACAGGGGGCGAGAGCACAGATACGCAGTATTTT; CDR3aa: CASSSQTGGESTDTQYF
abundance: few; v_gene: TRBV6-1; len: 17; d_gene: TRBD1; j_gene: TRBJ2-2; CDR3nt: TGTGCCAGCAGTGTTCAAACCGGGACAGGGGCTGGCGGGGAGCTGTTTTTT; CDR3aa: CASSVQTGTGAGGELFF
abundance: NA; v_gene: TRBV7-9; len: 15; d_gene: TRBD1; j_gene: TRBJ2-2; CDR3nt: TGTGCCAGCAGCTCGGGACAGGGGCCAACCGGGGAGCTGTTTTTT; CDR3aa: CASSSGQGPTGELFF
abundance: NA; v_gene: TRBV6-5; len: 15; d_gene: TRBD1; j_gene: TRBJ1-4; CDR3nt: TGTGCCAGCAGGGGACAGGGAGGTGGTAATGAAAAACTGTTTTTT; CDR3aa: CASRGQGGGNEKLFF
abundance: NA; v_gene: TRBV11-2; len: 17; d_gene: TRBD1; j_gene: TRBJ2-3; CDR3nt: TGTGCCAGCAGCTGGCACCTGGGACAGGGTAGCACAGATACGCAGTATTTT; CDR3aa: CASSWHLGQGSTDTQYF
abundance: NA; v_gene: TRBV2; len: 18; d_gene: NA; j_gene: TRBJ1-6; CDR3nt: TGTGCCAGCAGTGAAAGGGGACACGGGAGCTCCTATAATTCACCCCTCCACTTT; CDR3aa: CASSERGHGSSYNSPLHF
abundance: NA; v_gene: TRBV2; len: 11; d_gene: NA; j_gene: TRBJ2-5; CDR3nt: TGTGCCAGCAGTCTAGGAGAGACCCAGTACTTC; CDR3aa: CASSLGETQYF
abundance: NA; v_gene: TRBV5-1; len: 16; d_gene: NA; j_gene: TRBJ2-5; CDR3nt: TGCGCCAGCAGCTTCACGGCGACCAGCGGCCAAGAGACCCAGTACTTC; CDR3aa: CASSFTATSGQETQYF
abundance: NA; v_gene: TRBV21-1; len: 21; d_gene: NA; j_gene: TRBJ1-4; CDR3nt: TGTGCCAGCAGCAAAGTGGAAGGAAGCCGGGACAGGGTTTCAACTAATGAAAAACTGTTTTTT; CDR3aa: CASSKVEGSRDRVSTNEKLFF
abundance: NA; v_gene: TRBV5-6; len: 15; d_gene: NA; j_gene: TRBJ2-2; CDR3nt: TGTGCCAGCAGCCCCCCCCACGCCGGACAAAGGGAGCTGTTTTTT; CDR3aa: CASSPPHAGQRELFF
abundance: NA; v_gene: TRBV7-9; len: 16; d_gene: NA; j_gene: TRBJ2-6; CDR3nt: TGTGCCAGCAGCTTAGCCAGGGATCCTGGGGCCAACGTCCTGACTTTC; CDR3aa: CASSLARDPGANVLTF
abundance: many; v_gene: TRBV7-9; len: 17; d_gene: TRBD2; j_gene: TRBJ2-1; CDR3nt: TGTGCCAGCAGCTTAACCCGACTAGCGGCCTTGTACAATGAGCAGTTCTTC; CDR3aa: CASSLTRLAALYNEQFF
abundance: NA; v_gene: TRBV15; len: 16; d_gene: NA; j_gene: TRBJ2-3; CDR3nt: TGTGCCACCAGCAGAGATCCCGACGTTAGCACAGATACGCAGTATTTT; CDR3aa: CATSRDPDVSTDTQYF
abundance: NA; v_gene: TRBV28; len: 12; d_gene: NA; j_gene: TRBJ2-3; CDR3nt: TGTGCCAGCAGCCCCAGCTGGGGTGCGCAGTATTTT; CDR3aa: CASSPSWGAQYF
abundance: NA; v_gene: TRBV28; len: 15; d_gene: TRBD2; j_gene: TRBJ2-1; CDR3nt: TGTGCCAGCGGCCCCTGGACTAGCGGGAGTAGTGAGCAGTTCTTC; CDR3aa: CASGPWTSGSSEQFF
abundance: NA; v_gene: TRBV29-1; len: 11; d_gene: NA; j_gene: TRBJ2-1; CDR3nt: TGCAGCGTTGCCCAAAACAATGAGCAGTTCTTC; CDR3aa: CSVAQNNEQFF
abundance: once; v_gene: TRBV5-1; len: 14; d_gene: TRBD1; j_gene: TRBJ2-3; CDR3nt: TGCGCCAGCAGCCTCCAGGGGGGCACAGATACGCAGTATTTT; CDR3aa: CASSLQGGTDTQYF
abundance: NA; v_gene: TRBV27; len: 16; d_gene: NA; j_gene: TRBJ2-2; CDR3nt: TGTGCCAGCAGTTTAACGGGACGAGATTTTGTAGGGGAGCTGTTTTTT; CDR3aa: CASSLTGRDFVGELFF
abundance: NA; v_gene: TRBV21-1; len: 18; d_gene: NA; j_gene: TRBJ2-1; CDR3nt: TGTGCCAGCAGCAAAAGGCCGGTGGCGGGAGAGTCCTACAATGAGCAGTTCTTC; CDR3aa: CASSKRPVAGESYNEQFF
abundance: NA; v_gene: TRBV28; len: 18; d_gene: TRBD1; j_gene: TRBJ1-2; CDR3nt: TGTGCCAGCATTGGCCCGGGGGGGAGGGACAGGGTAGGATATGGCTACACCTTC; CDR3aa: CASIGPGGRDRVGYGYTF
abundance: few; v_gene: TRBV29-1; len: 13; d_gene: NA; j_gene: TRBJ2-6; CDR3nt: TGCAGCGTTGAAGATCTCGGGGCCAACGTCCTGACTTTC; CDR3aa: CSVEDLGANVLTF
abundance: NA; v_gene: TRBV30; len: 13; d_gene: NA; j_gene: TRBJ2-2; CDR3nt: TGTGCCTGGAGTGGGACAAACACCGGGGAGCTGTTTTTT; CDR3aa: CAWSGTNTGELFF
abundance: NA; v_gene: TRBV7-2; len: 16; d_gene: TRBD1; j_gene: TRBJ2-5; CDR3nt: TGTGCCAGCAGCCGCCAAGGGGACAGGGGTGGGGAGACCCAGTACTTC; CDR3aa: CASSRQGDRGGETQYF
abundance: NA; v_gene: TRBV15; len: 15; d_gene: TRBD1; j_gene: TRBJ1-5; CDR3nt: TGTGCCACCAGCAGAGATGCGACAGGGTATCAGCCCCAGCATTTT; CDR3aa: CATSRDATGYQPQHF
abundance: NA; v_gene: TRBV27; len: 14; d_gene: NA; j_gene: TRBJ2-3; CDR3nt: TGTGCCAGCCGCCAGGGACATAGCACAGATACGCAGTATTTT; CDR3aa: CASRQGHSTDTQYF
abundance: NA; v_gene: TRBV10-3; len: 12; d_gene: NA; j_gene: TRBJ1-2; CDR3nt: TGTGCCATCAGTAGGGAAATAGGCGGCTACACCTTC; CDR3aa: CAISREIGGYTF
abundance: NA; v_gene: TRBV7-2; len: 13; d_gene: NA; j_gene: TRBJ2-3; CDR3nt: TGTGCCAGCAGCCTGGGGTTCCCAGATACGCAGTATTTT; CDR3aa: CASSLGFPDTQYF
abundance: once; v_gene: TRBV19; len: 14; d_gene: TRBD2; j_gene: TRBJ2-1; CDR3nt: TGTGCCAGTAGGACGGGGGAGGGCCCCAATGAGCAGTTCTTC; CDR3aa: CASRTGEGPNEQFF
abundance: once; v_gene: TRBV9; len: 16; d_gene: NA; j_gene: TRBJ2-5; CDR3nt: TGTGCCAGCAGCGTAGGGTCAGGGTCCGCGCTTGAGACCCAGTACTTC; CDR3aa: CASSVGSGSALETQYF
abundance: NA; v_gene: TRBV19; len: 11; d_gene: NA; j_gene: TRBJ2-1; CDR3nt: TGTGCCAGTACGAGTTACAATGAGCAGTTCTTC; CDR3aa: CASTSYNEQFF
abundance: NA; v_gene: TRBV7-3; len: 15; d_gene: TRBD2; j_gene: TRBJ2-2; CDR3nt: TGTGCCAGCAGCCCCGATCGCGGGAGGGCCGGGGAGCTGTTTTTT; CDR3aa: CASSPDRGRAGELFF
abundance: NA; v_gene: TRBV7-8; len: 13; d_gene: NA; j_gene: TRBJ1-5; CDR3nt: TGTGCCAGCAGCTTAGTTGGTGTCTCCACTCAGCATTTT; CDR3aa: CASSLVGVSTQHF
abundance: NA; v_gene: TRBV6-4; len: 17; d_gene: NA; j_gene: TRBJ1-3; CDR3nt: TGTGCCAGCATCGAATTCCTACAGTACTCCTCTGGAAACACCATATATTTT; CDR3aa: CASIEFLQYSSGNTIYF
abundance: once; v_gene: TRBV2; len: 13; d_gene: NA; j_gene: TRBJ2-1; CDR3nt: TGTGCCAGCAGTGAATTATCCTACAATGAGCAGTTCTTC; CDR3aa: CASSELSYNEQFF
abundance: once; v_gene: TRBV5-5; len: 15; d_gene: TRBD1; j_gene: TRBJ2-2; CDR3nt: TGTGCCAGCAGCTTGAGACAGGGCGTCACCGGGGAGCTGTTTTTT; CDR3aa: CASSLRQGVTGELFF
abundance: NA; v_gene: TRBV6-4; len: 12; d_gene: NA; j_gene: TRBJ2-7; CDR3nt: TGTGCCAGCAGTGGGCCGAGAGGCGAGCAGTACTTC; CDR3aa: CASSGPRGEQYF
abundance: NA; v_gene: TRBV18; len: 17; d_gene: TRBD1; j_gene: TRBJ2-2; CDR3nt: TGTGCCAGCCGCCAACCTTCGGGACAGGGGAGAACCGGGGAGCTGTTTTTT; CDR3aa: CASRQPSGQGRTGELFF
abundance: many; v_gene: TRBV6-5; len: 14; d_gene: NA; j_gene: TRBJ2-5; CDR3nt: TGTGCCAGCAGCCCAAGTGAGGGGAAAGAGACCCAGTACTTC; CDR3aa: CASSPSEGKETQYF
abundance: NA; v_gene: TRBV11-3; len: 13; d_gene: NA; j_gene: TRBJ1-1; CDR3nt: TGTGCCAGCAGCCCACGGATGAACACTGAAGCTTTCTTT; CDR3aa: CASSPRMNTEAFF
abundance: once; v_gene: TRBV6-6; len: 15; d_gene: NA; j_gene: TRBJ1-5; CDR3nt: TGTGCCAGCGCAACCGGGGGAGGGGGCAATCAGCCCCAGCATTTT; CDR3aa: CASATGGGGNQPQHF
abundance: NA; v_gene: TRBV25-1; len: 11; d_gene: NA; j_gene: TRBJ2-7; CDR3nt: TGTGCCAGCAGCCCCAGTCGCGAGCAGTACTTC; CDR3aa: CASSPSREQYF
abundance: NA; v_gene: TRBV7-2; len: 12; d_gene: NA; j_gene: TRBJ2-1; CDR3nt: TGTGCCAGCAGCTTTTACTTCAGTGAGCAGTTCTTC; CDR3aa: CASSFYFSEQFF